Listed below are T cell receptor beta chains from one sample, sequenced in a study of early T cells in non-severe SARS-CoV-2 infection. TCRdb independently ran MiXCR on the 5' RACE reads; one entry per CDR3 protein. The sample has around 44,000 distinct CDR3 sequences, 5.5% to 7.5% seen once. This sample comprised whole blood, obtained at baseline. The receptors come from an adult who was a healthcare worker with PCR-confirmed SARS-CoV-2 infection or an uninfected control (not recorded which). The CDR3 runs from the conserved cysteine through the conserved F or W. The D gene is left open where the match is weak. The size of a clone is reported for some rows only, either as once, few or many, or as a class for expanded clones.

clone_size j_call d_call v_call cdr3_nt cdr3_aa
many TRBJ2-5 NA TRBV9 TGTGCCAGCAGCCCCTGGAGGGGAATGATCGGGCAAGAGACCCAGTACTTC CASSPWRGMIGQETQYF
many TRBJ1-6 TRBD1 TRBV5-1 TGCGCCAGCAGCACCGGACAGGGGAGGAATTCACCCCTCCACTTT CASSTGQGRNSPLHF
few TRBJ2-7 NA TRBV7-2 TGTGCCAGCAGCCCTCCCAGCCCACTCTACGAGCAGTACTTC CASSPPSPLYEQYF
few TRBJ1-5 NA TRBV4-2 TGTGCCAGCAGCAGTGCTCAACGCAATCAGCCCCAGCATTTT CASSSAQRNQPQHF
many TRBJ2-3 TRBD2 TRBV2 TGTGCCAGCAAGGGTAGCGGGTCCACAGATACGCAGTATTTT CASKGSGSTDTQYF
NA TRBJ1-2 NA TRBV7-9 TGTGCCAGCAGCCATACCACAGGAGACTATGGCTACACCTTC CASSHTTGDYGYTF
many TRBJ2-3 NA TRBV7-9 TGTGCCAGCAGCCCACCTCCCCCCGACAGGAACACAGATACGCAGTATTTT CASSPPPPDRNTDTQYF
few TRBJ2-1 TRBD2 TRBV18 TGTGCCAGCTCACCGGGGCGGGAGGATTTCAATGAGCAGTTCTTC CASSPGREDFNEQFF
few TRBJ2-3 TRBD2 TRBV7-6 TGTGCCAGCAGCTTAGGAGGGGGGACTAGCGGCACAGATACGCAGTATTTT CASSLGGGTSGTDTQYF
many TRBJ2-1 TRBD2 TRBV7-9 TGTGCCAGCAGCCCCGTTCTAGCGGGAGACAATGAGCAGTTCTTC CASSPVLAGDNEQFF
many TRBJ2-3 TRBD2 TRBV6-6 TGTGCCAGCAGGCCGGGACTAGCGGGGATGGGGGGGAAAGATACGCAGTATTTT CASRPGLAGMGGKDTQYF
many TRBJ2-3 NA TRBV6-6 TGTGCCAGCAGTTATGGACGTACCGCGAGCACAGATACGCAGTATTTT CASSYGRTASTDTQYF
NA TRBJ2-4 NA TRBV30 TGTGCCTGGAGTTCAGGGGGGGTGAAAAACATTCAGTACTTC CAWSSGGVKNIQYF
many TRBJ2-5 TRBD2 TRBV5-1 TGCGCCAGCAGCCGCGCTAGCGGGGGTATCCAAGAGACCCAGTACTTC CASSRASGGIQETQYF
NA TRBJ2-7 NA TRBV6-2/TRBV6-3 TGTGCCAGCACCCAACCCATAGTAGCTGGGAGCTCCTACGAGCAGTACTTC CASTQPIVAGSSYEQYF
few TRBJ2-7 TRBD1 TRBV29-1 TGCAGCGTTGGGGACAGCGCCTACGAGCAGTACTTC CSVGDSAYEQYF
few TRBJ1-1 NA TRBV5-6 TGTGCCAGCAGCTTGGACGAGGAGGCAGGGACCGCTTTCTTT CASSLDEEAGTAFF
many TRBJ2-1 NA TRBV20-1 TGCAGTGCTAGAGTCCAGGGCGGAAGCTCCTACAATGAGCAGTTCTTC CSARVQGGSSYNEQFF
many TRBJ2-1 NA TRBV12-3/TRBV12-4 TGTGCCAGCTGGGCGGGTTACAATGAGCAGTTCTTC CASWAGYNEQFF
NA TRBJ2-1 NA TRBV7-9 TGTGCCAGCAGCTTAGCGCAGGCTAGCCCTGAGCAGTTCTTC CASSLAQASPEQFF
many TRBJ2-1 NA TRBV11-2 TGTGCCAGCAGCTTAGCCCTAAGGGCGAGCCATGAGCAGTTCTTC CASSLALRASHEQFF
many TRBJ2-5 TRBD1 TRBV7-2 TGTGCCAGCAGCTTAAGGGGGCGTCAAGAGACCCAGTACTTC CASSLRGRQETQYF
many TRBJ1-1 NA TRBV7-3 TGTGCCAGCAGCTCTCAAGAGAACACTGAAGCTTTCTTT CASSSQENTEAFF
many TRBJ1-5 NA TRBV12-3/TRBV12-4 TGTGCCAGCAGCTTTAATGCAAATCAGCCCCAGCATTTT CASSFNANQPQHF
many TRBJ2-1 NA TRBV20-1 TGCAGTGCTAGGCCCCCCCAGAGGGAAGGCTACAATGAGCAGTTCTTC CSARPPQREGYNEQFF
few TRBJ1-1 NA TRBV11-3 TGTGCCAGCAGCTTAAGGCAGGGCACTGAAGCTTTCTTT CASSLRQGTEAFF
many TRBJ2-2 NA TRBV4-3 TGCGCCAGCAGCCAAGGGAAAAGCACCGGGGAGCTGTTTTTT CASSQGKSTGELFF
many TRBJ2-1 TRBD2 TRBV29-1 TGCAGCAAACGGGGACTAATGTCAAATGAGCAGTTCTTC CSKRGLMSNEQFF
NA TRBJ2-3 TRBD1 TRBV28 TGTGCCAGCAGTAACGACCCGCGGACAGGACCAAAGTATACGCAGTATTTT CASSNDPRTGPKYTQYF
many TRBJ2-2 NA TRBV7-3 TGTGCCAGCAGCTCAACAGCCGGGGAGCTGTTTTTT CASSSTAGELFF
NA TRBJ2-3 NA TRBV20-1 TGCAGTGCTCCCCGGGGGGATACGCAGTATTTT CSAPRGDTQYF
NA TRBJ2-1 NA TRBV28 TGTGCCAGCAGTGGCCCCCCCGGGAGGCAGTTCTTC CASSGPPGRQFF